This T cell receptor (beta chain) was found in a study of shared clonotypes between healthy human individuals (dated by TCRdb to 2020 to 2021). Context from the whole study: A couple of women and a few men aged 18 to 49 years were included in the cohort. Each donor's leukapheresis produced roughly between about 0.9 and 9.5 billion PBMCs. For each donor, three plates each were used for CD4 naive and CD4 memory, two plates were used for CD8 naive, and one plate was used for CD8 memory. The study deeply sequenced blood TCR repertoires of about five healthy adults to estimate repertoire size and the extent of clonotype sharing between individuals. Libraries were prepared and TCR repertoires were sequenced by different laboratories using diverse techniques, in order to increase sequencing depth and limit assay-specific biases. Broad study findings and their caveats: Compared with non-shared clonotypes, clonotypes shared by all four sorted-subset donors had higher generation probabilities. Pairwise subsampling indicated that sequencing depth was expected to affect the degree of clonotype sharing among donors. Sampling was restricted to blood, and TCR repertoires in tissues likely differ from the TCR repertoires found in blood. Naive subsets generally had larger estimated clonotype richness than memory subsets did. Incomplete sequencing was indicated by rarefaction of sorted-subset datasets, despite the large sequencing depth. The small number of donors limited the genetic and exposure-history diversity represented. Across four donors, about 4.5% of naive CD4, around 3.3% of naive CD8, about 2% of memory CD4, and approximately 0.4% of memory CD8 clonotypes were shared.

This clone was found once. Its cognate antigen has yet to be identified. No quality values exist for individual bases; no much larger clone is one base distant. The sample holds other DNA sequences that translate to the same CDR3. For the CD8 naive samples, CD45RO-negative cells were positively selected for CCR7, yielding a CD45RA+CCR7+ population from which TemRA cells were excluded. The donors were healthy, HIV-negative adults with no recently reported acute infections or vaccinations. Every donor was a Caucasian adult residing in Nashville, Tennessee, USA. Blood was collected by leukapheresis, and PBMCs were isolated by Ficoll-Histopaque density gradient centrifugation and then cryopreserved in liquid nitrogen vapor phase. Analytical flow cytometry was used to check the purity and quantity of every magnetically sorted T cell population. Genomic DNA was isolated from each sorted fraction and quantified by UV absorbance on a Nanodrop 2000c.

TCR CDR3 regions were amplified from genomic DNA by multiplex PCR using the deep immunoSEQ assay. Extracted genomic DNA from each cell subset was spread evenly across all wells of several immunoSEQ 96-well plates, with each plate serving as a replicate. For sorted subsets, 200 to 250 ng of genomic DNA, equivalent to some 30,000 T cell genomes, went into each replicate PCR. The purified libraries were quantified using a Qubit 3.0 fluorometer, sized with a Bioanalyzer 2100, and then quantified again using the KAPA Library Quantification kit. Every immunoSEQ 96-well plate was sequenced on a separate single-read 150-cycle Illumina NextSeq 550 flow cell. The authors processed their data as follows. The immunoSEQ output contained only junctional sequences without quality scores, so filtering could not match that applied to full-length reads. Sequences were annotated with PyIR, a Python wrapper for IgBLAST v1.9, and V/J genes and CDR3 were assigned using IMGT germline references. Reads were filtered out if the reads had weak V/J assignments (E-value above 1e-6), no CDR3, stop codons, out-of-frame junctions, or ambiguous translated residues. A V3J clonotype was defined by an identical inferred V gene, J gene, and CDR3 amino acid sequence. Percentage overlap between repertoires was calculated by dividing the number of shared unique clonotypes by the size of the smaller repertoire. Repertoire richness was assessed with RTK rarefaction, the Chao1 estimator, and Recon v2.1 estimates of unobserved clonotypes. Generation probabilities were computed with OLGA for all TCRbeta clonotypes obtained by the gDNA method from several donors. The immuneACCESS repertoire file appears here via TCRdb, limited to in-frame rearrangements. These files lack a portion of the clones; in checked studies, under half of the deficit traces to unresolved V genes, and the cause of the others is not known. The DNA was the basis for D and trimming; V, J and clone size are from that table. The sample table shows millions of clones, and just over 90% are seen once. The biggest ten clones account for approximately 1.7% of the sample.

Ends trimmed: V by 4 bases, J by 2 bases; bases unmatched to a gene: 6. Counted from cysteine to phenylalanine, this CDR3 has 15 amino acids. Only the CDR3 part of the read is kept: 45 bases, read in frame from the first base. Per the germline V gene (reference sequence), SEHNR is the CDR1 and FQNEAQ is the CDR2. The receptor's source is a man aged 18-30 years in good health. Some clones in this sample may be carry-over from other donors' samples. The V and J segments used are TRBV7-9 and TRBJ2-5, and 8 bases in between align with TRBD1. Sequencing was carried out using naive CD8+ T cells from PBMCs. The sample's cell subset or site label, in plain terms: CD45RA+CCR7+. CDR3 reads: CASSSRQGSQETQYF. The DNA sequence is TGTGCCAGCAGCTCCCGACAGGGGTCACAAGAGACCCAGTACTTC.